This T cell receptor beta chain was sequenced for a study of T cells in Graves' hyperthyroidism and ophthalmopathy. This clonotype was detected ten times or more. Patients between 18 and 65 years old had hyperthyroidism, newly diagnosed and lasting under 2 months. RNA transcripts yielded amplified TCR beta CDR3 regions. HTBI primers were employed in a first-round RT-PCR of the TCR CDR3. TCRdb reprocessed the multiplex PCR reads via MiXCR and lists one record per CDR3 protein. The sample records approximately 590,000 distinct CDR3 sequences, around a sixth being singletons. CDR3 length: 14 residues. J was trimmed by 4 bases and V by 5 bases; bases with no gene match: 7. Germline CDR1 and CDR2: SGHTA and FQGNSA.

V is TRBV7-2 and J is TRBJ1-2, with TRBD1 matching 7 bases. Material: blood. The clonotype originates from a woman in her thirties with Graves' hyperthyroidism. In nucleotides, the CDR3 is TGTGCCAGCAGCGGGGAACAGGGGCCCTATGGCTACACCTTC. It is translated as CASSGEQGPYGYTF.